Listed below are T cell receptor beta chains from one sample, sequenced in a study of blood T cell repertoires in COVID-19. Sequencing was performed with immunoSEQ multiplex PCR; in TCRdb, only in-frame clones are kept and a portion is missing. The sample carries about 200,000 clones, 89% recorded once. The sequencing sample was made of peripheral blood. These receptors all come from a woman between 40 and 55 years old with acute or convalescent COVID-19. Both conserved end residues are trimmed from each CDR3. Clone size is stated in some rows and not others, as once, few, many or a class when expanded.

size,V,CDR3
-,TRBV4-1,ASSYSGRVSTDTQY
-,TRBV28,ASRIRDRVEEGYT
-,TRBV5-8,ASSRGASGGYEQF
-,TRBV19,ASSIKGANSGNTIY
-,TRBV10-2,ASRLMTDLNTEAF
-,TRBV6-5,ASSYSGHYNSPLH
-,TRBV29-1,SVDGGPRRQAF
-,TRBV5-1,ASSPITSGKNQETQY
-,TRBV29-1,SVVDKAYGYT
once,TRBV6-5,ASSYSLTGLNEKLF
-,TRBV7-6,ASSHSRGGGPRGSYNEQF
-,TRBV5-1,ASGEFSGNTIY
-,TRBV4-2,ASSQVAVTEAF
-,TRBV12-3/TRBV12-4,ASSSYRGNGYT
-,TRBV27,ASSLGGTGWNYGYT
-,TRBV5-4,ASSLVLGGADTQY
-,TRBV9,ASSVDINTIY
-,TRBV7-9,ASSLAGIHDQPQH
-,TRBV29-1,SVDMGQGFTEAF
-,TRBV10-2,ASILTGGYGYT
-,TRBV7-8,ASSLASGGPSYNEQF
-,TRBV7-2,ASSPGWMSNQPQH
-,TRBV15,ATSRPTGIGNTGELF
-,TRBV5-1,ASSLESGANVLT
-,TRBV5-4,ASSLGSTGNTEAF
-,TRBV5-1,ASSLASRSGANVLT
-,TRBV5-1,ASSFTSGGAQETQY
-,TRBV6-4,ASSAGLPGSPLH
once,TRBV2,ARGPAQGFNYGYT
-,TRBV9,ASSLRPLAGAWEDTQY
-,TRBV27,ASSLLGGGGTDTQY
few,TRBV11-2,ASSSLRDSASPLH
-,TRBV7-9,ASSLPWDSLNEQF
-,TRBV2,ASSPGGGGYT
-,TRBV5-1,ASSSTGTGSSTNEKLF
-,TRBV5-6,ASSLGTELSGNTIY
once,TRBV18,ASSQGASDQPQH
-,TRBV25-1,ASSSPNGGKLF